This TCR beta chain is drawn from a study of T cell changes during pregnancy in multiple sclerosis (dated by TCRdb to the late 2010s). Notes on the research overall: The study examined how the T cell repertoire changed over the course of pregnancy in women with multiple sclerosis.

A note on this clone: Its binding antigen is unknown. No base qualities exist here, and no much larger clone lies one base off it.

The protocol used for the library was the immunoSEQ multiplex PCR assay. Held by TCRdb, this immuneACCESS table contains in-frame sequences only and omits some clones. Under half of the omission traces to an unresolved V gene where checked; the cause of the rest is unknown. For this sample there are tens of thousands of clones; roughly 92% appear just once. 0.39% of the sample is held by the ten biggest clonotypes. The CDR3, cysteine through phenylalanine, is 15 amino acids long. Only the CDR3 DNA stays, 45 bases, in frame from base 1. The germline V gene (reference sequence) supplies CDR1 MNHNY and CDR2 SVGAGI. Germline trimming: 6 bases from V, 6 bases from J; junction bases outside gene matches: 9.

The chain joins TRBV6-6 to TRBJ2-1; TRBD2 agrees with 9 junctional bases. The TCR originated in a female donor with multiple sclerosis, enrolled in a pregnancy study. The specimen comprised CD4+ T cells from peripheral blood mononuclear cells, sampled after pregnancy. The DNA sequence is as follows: TGTGCCAGCAGCCCCGGGACTAGCCGGTTCAATGAGCAGTTCTTC. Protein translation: CASSPGTSRFNEQFF.